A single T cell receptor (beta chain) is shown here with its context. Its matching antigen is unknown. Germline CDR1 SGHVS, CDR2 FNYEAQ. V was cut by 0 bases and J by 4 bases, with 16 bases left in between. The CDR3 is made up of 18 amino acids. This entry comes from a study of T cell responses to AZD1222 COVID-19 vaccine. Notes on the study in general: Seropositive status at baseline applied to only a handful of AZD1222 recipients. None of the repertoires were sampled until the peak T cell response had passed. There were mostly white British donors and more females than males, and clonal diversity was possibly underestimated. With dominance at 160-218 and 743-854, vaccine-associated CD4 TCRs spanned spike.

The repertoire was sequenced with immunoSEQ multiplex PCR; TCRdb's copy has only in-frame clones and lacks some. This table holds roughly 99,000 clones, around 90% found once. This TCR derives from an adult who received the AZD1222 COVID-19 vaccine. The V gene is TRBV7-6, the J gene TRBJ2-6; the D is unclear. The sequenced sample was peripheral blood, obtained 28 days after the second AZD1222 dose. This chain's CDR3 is CASSLAHYGPPGANVLTF. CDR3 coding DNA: TGTGCCAGCAGCTTAGCGCATTACGGGCCACCGGGGGCCAACGTCCTGACTTTC.